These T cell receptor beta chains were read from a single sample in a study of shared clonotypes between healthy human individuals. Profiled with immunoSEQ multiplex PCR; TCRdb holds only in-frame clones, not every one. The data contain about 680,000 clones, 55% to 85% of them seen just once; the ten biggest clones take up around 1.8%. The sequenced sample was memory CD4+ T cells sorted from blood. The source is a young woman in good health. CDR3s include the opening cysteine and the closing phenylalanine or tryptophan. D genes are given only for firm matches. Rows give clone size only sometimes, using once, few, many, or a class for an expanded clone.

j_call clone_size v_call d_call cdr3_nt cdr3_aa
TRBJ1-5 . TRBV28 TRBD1 TGTGCCAGCAGTTCCACAGGGGGTAGCAATCAGCCCCAGCATTTT CASSSTGGSNQPQHF
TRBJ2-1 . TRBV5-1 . TGCGCCAGCAGTAGGGACTCCAGCTCCTACAATGAGCAGTTCTTC CASSRDSSSYNEQFF
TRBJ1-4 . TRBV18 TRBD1 TGTGCCAGCTCAGCGGGACAGCAACTAACTAATGAAAAACTGTTTTTT CASSAGQQLTNEKLFF
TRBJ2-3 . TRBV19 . TGTGCCAGTAGCAACCTCGGGATTTCCGATACGCAGTATTTT CASSNLGISDTQYF
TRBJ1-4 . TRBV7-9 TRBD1 TGTGCCAGCAGCTTAGACAGGGGGCAAGAAAAACTGTTTTTT CASSLDRGQEKLFF
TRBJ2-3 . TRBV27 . TGTGCCAGCAAACGCGGGGAGCGCACAGATACGCAGTATTTT CASKRGERTDTQYF
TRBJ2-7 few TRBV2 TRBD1 TGTGCCAGCAGTGCCCGGGACAGGGCTTTAGACGAGCAGTACTTC CASSARDRALDEQYF
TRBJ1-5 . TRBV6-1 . TGTGCCAGCAGTAATGATTATAGCAATCAGCCCCAGCATTTT CASSNDYSNQPQHF
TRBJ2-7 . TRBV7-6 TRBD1 TGTGCCAGCAGCTTGACAGGGGCTACCTACGAGCAGTACTTC CASSLTGATYEQYF
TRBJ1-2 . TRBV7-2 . TGTGCCAGCAGCTTCGCCGGGCAGCCTTATGGCTACACCTTC CASSFAGQPYGYTF
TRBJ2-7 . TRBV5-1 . TGCGCCAGCAGCTTCCCCGACGTGTCCTACGAGCAGTACTTC CASSFPDVSYEQYF
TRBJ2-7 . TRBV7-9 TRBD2 TGTGCCAGCAGCCGTACTAGCGGGAGGGTCCACGAGCAGTACTTC CASSRTSGRVHEQYF
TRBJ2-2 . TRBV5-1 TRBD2 TGCGCCAGCAGCTCGACAACTCTAGCGGGAGTTGTTTCCGGGGAGCTGTTTTTT CASSSTTLAGVVSGELFF
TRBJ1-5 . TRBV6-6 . TGTGCCAGCACCGATGGGAGACAGCCCCAGCATTTT CASTDGRQPQHF
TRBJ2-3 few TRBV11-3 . TGTGCCAGCAGCTTACCGGGGACAGATACGCAGTATTTT CASSLPGTDTQYF
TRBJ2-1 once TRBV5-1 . TGCGCCAGCAGCTTGGACGGACCCAGCTCCTACAATGAGCAGTTCTTC CASSLDGPSSYNEQFF
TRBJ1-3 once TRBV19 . TGTGCCAGTAAAAACAGCTACTCTGGAAACACCATATATTTT CASKNSYSGNTIYF
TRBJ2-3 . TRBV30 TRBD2 TGTGCCTGGAGTGCGGGAGGGGGGGAGTTTTCGCAGTATTTT CAWSAGGGEFSQYF
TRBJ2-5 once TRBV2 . TGTGCCAGCAACAGACAAGAGACCCAGTACTTC CASNRQETQYF
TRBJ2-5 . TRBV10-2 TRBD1 TGCGCCAGCCGGACAGGGAAGGGAGAGACCCAGTACTTC CASRTGKGETQYF
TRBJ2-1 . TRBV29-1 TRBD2 TGCAGCGGGGAGCGGGAGGGTAGCAATGAGCAGTTCTTC CSGEREGSNEQFF
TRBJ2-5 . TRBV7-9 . TGTGCCAGCAGCTTAGGTGCAATTCGGGAGACCCAGTACTTC CASSLGAIRETQYF
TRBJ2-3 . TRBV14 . TGTGCCAGCAGCCAAGGCACAGATACGCAGTATTTT CASSQGTDTQYF
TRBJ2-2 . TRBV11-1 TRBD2 TGTGCCAGCAGGCGATCTAGCGGGAACACCGGGGAGCTGTTTTTT CASRRSSGNTGELFF